This T cell receptor (beta chain) was captured by sequencing in a study of patients and donors after allogeneic stem cell transplantation. Trimming left V 4 bases short and J 1 base short, with 10 bases between. Germline-derived CDR1 and CDR2 are MNHNS and SASEGT. The CDR3 contains 14 residues. TCRdb redid the calling of the RT-PCR reads with MiXCR, one entry per CDR3 protein. This sample has about a million distinct CDR3 sequences, with more than 15% found just once. The V call is TRBV6-1, the J call TRBJ1-1, with no clear D. The receptor was isolated from a human donor who was either an allogeneic HSCT recipient or a stem cell or donor lymphocyte infusion donor (not recorded which). It is not recorded whose cells these are; they may come from a transplant donor. Input material: blood, either unsorted or a sorted T cell fraction (not recorded which). CDR3 protein: CASSVRSANTEAFF. CDR3 DNA sequence: TGTGCCAGCAGTGTTCGGTCGGCGAACACTGAAGCTTTCTTT.